The rows below give T cell receptor beta chains drawn from one sample of a study of blood T cell repertoires in COVID-19. Generated by immunoSEQ multiplex PCR, the TCRdb table keeps only in-frame clones and is missing some. Here the sample spans 200,000 to 250,000 clones, 86% being singletons. The sequencing sample was made of PBMCs or T cells enriched from blood (not recorded which). These receptors all stem from a woman between 50 and 59 years old who had recovered from COVID-19. Each CDR3 is given with its conserved first and last residue. The D gene is left open where the match is weak. A clone size is listed for some rows: how often the clone was seen (once, few, many), or a class if it is expanded.

V gene: TRBV5-1; CDR3 length: 15; D gene: -; J gene: TRBJ2-2; clone size: -; CDR3 DNA: TGCGCCAGCCGGCCCAGACAGGGAGGCACCGGGGAGCTGTTTTTT; CDR3 protein: CASRPRQGGTGELFF
V gene: TRBV5-1; CDR3 length: 14; D gene: -; J gene: TRBJ1-2; clone size: few; CDR3 DNA: TGCGCCAGCAGCTTGGAAACAGGGTTTGGTGGCTACACCTTC; CDR3 protein: CASSLETGFGGYTF
V gene: TRBV11-1; CDR3 length: 15; D gene: -; J gene: TRBJ1-6; clone size: once; CDR3 DNA: TGTGCCAGCAGCCGACTGAGCTCCTATAATTCACCCCTCCACTTT; CDR3 protein: CASSRLSSYNSPLHF
V gene: TRBV18; CDR3 length: 15; D gene: -; J gene: TRBJ1-5; clone size: once; CDR3 DNA: TGTGCCAGCTCATCAGGGGCGGTCGGCAATCAGCCCCAGCATTTT; CDR3 protein: CASSSGAVGNQPQHF
V gene: TRBV30; CDR3 length: 13; D gene: -; J gene: TRBJ1-5; clone size: -; CDR3 DNA: TGTGCCTGGAGTCGAGGGATAAATCAGCCCCAGCATTTT; CDR3 protein: CAWSRGINQPQHF
V gene: TRBV5-4; CDR3 length: 17; D gene: TRBD2; J gene: TRBJ2-5; clone size: -; CDR3 DNA: TGTGCCAGCAGCCCCGCCTTTGGGACTAGCGGGCAAGAGACCCAGTACTTC; CDR3 protein: CASSPAFGTSGQETQYF
V gene: TRBV4-3; CDR3 length: 14; D gene: -; J gene: TRBJ1-1; clone size: -; CDR3 DNA: TGCGCCAGCAGCCGTGGGGGGGTGGACACTGAAGCTTTCTTT; CDR3 protein: CASSRGGVDTEAFF
V gene: TRBV4-2; CDR3 length: 17; D gene: -; J gene: TRBJ1-3; clone size: -; CDR3 DNA: TGTGCCAGCAGCCAAGATTGGTCCCCGAACTCAGGAAACACCATATATTTT; CDR3 protein: CASSQDWSPNSGNTIYF
V gene: TRBV6-5; CDR3 length: 13; D gene: -; J gene: TRBJ2-1; clone size: once; CDR3 DNA: TGTGCCAGCAGTTATCAGCGGAACCGTGGGCAGTTCTTC; CDR3 protein: CASSYQRNRGQFF
V gene: TRBV6-2/TRBV6-3; CDR3 length: 17; D gene: TRBD2; J gene: TRBJ2-3; clone size: -; CDR3 DNA: TGTGCCAGCAGTGAGTTACGGTCTAGCGGGAGCACAGATACGCAGTATTTT; CDR3 protein: CASSELRSSGSTDTQYF
V gene: TRBV19; CDR3 length: 15; D gene: TRBD1; J gene: TRBJ1-6; clone size: few; CDR3 DNA: TGTGCCAGTAAAGCAGGGGGCTCCTATAATTCACCCCTCCACTTT; CDR3 protein: CASKAGGSYNSPLHF
V gene: TRBV7-6; CDR3 length: 15; D gene: TRBD1; J gene: TRBJ1-2; clone size: once; CDR3 DNA: TGTGCCAGCAGCTCAGGAAGGGGGACAGTCTATGGCTACACCTTC; CDR3 protein: CASSSGRGTVYGYTF
V gene: TRBV7-3; CDR3 length: 13; D gene: -; J gene: TRBJ2-5; clone size: -; CDR3 DNA: TGTGCCAGCAGCCTCCGGGTCCAAGAGACCCAGTACTTC; CDR3 protein: CASSLRVQETQYF
V gene: TRBV6-2/TRBV6-3; CDR3 length: 11; D gene: -; J gene: TRBJ2-7; clone size: -; CDR3 DNA: TGTGCCAGCAGCCCGGGGCACGAGCAGTACTTC; CDR3 protein: CASSPGHEQYF
V gene: TRBV7-9; CDR3 length: 14; D gene: -; J gene: TRBJ1-6; clone size: -; CDR3 DNA: TGTGCCAGCAGCTTAGATCCCCAGGGTTCACCCCTCCACTTT; CDR3 protein: CASSLDPQGSPLHF
V gene: TRBV6-2/TRBV6-3; CDR3 length: 15; D gene: TRBD2; J gene: TRBJ2-7; clone size: -; CDR3 DNA: TGTGCCAGCAGTTTCCAAGGGACTATCTCCTACGAGCAGTACTTC; CDR3 protein: CASSFQGTISYEQYF
V gene: TRBV6-6; CDR3 length: 16; D gene: TRBD1; J gene: TRBJ2-2; clone size: once; CDR3 DNA: TGTGCCAGCAAGGGGGCCGGGACGGCGAACACCGGGGAGCTGTTTTTT; CDR3 protein: CASKGAGTANTGELFF
V gene: TRBV13; CDR3 length: 11; D gene: -; J gene: TRBJ2-1; clone size: -; CDR3 DNA: TGTGCCAGCAGCTTTAGATATGAGCAGTTCTTC; CDR3 protein: CASSFRYEQFF
V gene: TRBV6-5; CDR3 length: 13; D gene: -; J gene: TRBJ1-4; clone size: -; CDR3 DNA: TGTGCCAGCGTCCTCTGGGAGGGGGAAAAACTGTTTTTT; CDR3 protein: CASVLWEGEKLFF
V gene: TRBV6-5; CDR3 length: 13; D gene: -; J gene: TRBJ2-7; clone size: -; CDR3 DNA: TGTGCCAGCAGTTACGGTAGAAATTACGAGCAGTACTTC; CDR3 protein: CASSYGRNYEQYF
V gene: TRBV9; CDR3 length: 11; D gene: -; J gene: TRBJ1-3; clone size: -; CDR3 DNA: TGTGCCAGCGGCGCGGGAAACACCATATATTTT; CDR3 protein: CASGAGNTIYF
V gene: TRBV11-2; CDR3 length: 15; D gene: -; J gene: TRBJ1-5; clone size: -; CDR3 DNA: TGTGCCAGCAGCTTATCTTCACAGGGTGGGCAGCCCCAGCATTTT; CDR3 protein: CASSLSSQGGQPQHF
V gene: TRBV9; CDR3 length: 14; D gene: -; J gene: TRBJ2-1; clone size: -; CDR3 DNA: TGTGCCAGCAGCGAGGGGGGGCTAGCCCATGAGCAGTTCTTC; CDR3 protein: CASSEGGLAHEQFF
V gene: TRBV9; CDR3 length: 15; D gene: -; J gene: TRBJ1-5; clone size: -; CDR3 DNA: TGTGCCAGCAGCGCAGATACAGGGACCAATCAGCCCCAGCATTTT; CDR3 protein: CASSADTGTNQPQHF
V gene: TRBV5-8; CDR3 length: 14; D gene: -; J gene: TRBJ1-5; clone size: -; CDR3 DNA: TGTGCCAGCAGCCCGGACAGCGACAATCAGCCCCAGCATTTT; CDR3 protein: CASSPDSDNQPQHF
V gene: TRBV6-5; CDR3 length: 14; D gene: TRBD1; J gene: TRBJ1-2; clone size: -; CDR3 DNA: TGTGCCAGCAGTTACTCCAAGGACAGGGTTGGCTACACCTTC; CDR3 protein: CASSYSKDRVGYTF
V gene: TRBV19; CDR3 length: 15; D gene: -; J gene: TRBJ1-4; clone size: few; CDR3 DNA: TGTGCCAGTAGTATTCGCAGGGGTCGGTATGAAAAACTGTTTTTT; CDR3 protein: CASSIRRGRYEKLFF
V gene: TRBV6-2/TRBV6-3; CDR3 length: 20; D gene: TRBD2; J gene: TRBJ2-1; clone size: -; CDR3 DNA: TGTGCCAGCAGTTACTCGGTAGCGGGCTCACACTCCCTCTCCTACAATGAGCAGTTCTTC; CDR3 protein: CASSYSVAGSHSLSYNEQFF
V gene: TRBV5-1; CDR3 length: 13; D gene: -; J gene: TRBJ2-5; clone size: -; CDR3 DNA: TGCGCCAGCAGCGTGCAGGGCCGAGAGACCCAGTACTTC; CDR3 protein: CASSVQGRETQYF
V gene: TRBV2; CDR3 length: 14; D gene: -; J gene: TRBJ1-2; clone size: -; CDR3 DNA: TGTGCCAGCGTCTTCGACGGACTTAACTATGGCTACACCTTC; CDR3 protein: CASVFDGLNYGYTF
V gene: TRBV7-2; CDR3 length: 15; D gene: TRBD2; J gene: TRBJ2-1; clone size: once; CDR3 DNA: TGTGCCAGCAGCTTAGTCATAGCGGGAAACAATGAGCAGTTCTTC; CDR3 protein: CASSLVIAGNNEQFF
V gene: TRBV7-9; CDR3 length: 15; D gene: -; J gene: TRBJ1-1; clone size: once; CDR3 DNA: TGTGCCAGCAGCTTAGTAAGAACGGGGAACACTGAAGCTTTCTTT; CDR3 protein: CASSLVRTGNTEAFF
V gene: TRBV7-9; CDR3 length: 12; D gene: -; J gene: TRBJ2-3; clone size: -; CDR3 DNA: TGTGCCGACGCCGGGGATGGGGGGTTTGAGTATTTT; CDR3 protein: CADAGDGGFEYF
V gene: TRBV20-1; CDR3 length: 11; D gene: -; J gene: TRBJ2-7; clone size: -; CDR3 DNA: TGCAGTGCACAACCAGGGACATTGGAGTACTTC; CDR3 protein: CSAQPGTLEYF
V gene: TRBV2; CDR3 length: 14; D gene: -; J gene: TRBJ2-7; clone size: -; CDR3 DNA: TGTGCCAGCAGAAGGGAGGATTTCTCCTACGAGCAGTACTTC; CDR3 protein: CASRREDFSYEQYF
V gene: TRBV2; CDR3 length: 13; D gene: -; J gene: TRBJ1-1; clone size: -; CDR3 DNA: TGTGCCAGCAGGTCACAGGGTGGCCCTGAAGCTTTCTTT; CDR3 protein: CASRSQGGPEAFF
V gene: TRBV5-5; CDR3 length: 16; D gene: -; J gene: TRBJ2-2; clone size: -; CDR3 DNA: TGTGCCAGCAGCTTGTACGAGGGGGCGAACACCGGGGAGCTGTTTTTT; CDR3 protein: CASSLYEGANTGELFF
V gene: TRBV28; CDR3 length: 13; D gene: TRBD2; J gene: TRBJ2-1; clone size: -; CDR3 DNA: TGTGCCAGCAGTCCCGCTTTGGGGAGGGAGGAGTTCTTC; CDR3 protein: CASSPALGREEFF
V gene: TRBV19; CDR3 length: 13; D gene: TRBD1; J gene: TRBJ1-2; clone size: -; CDR3 DNA: TGTGCCAGTAGTCCAGGGGGCGGCTATGGCTACACCTTC; CDR3 protein: CASSPGGGYGYTF
V gene: TRBV4-3; CDR3 length: 14; D gene: TRBD1; J gene: TRBJ2-1; clone size: -; CDR3 DNA: TGCGCCAGCAGCCTTCGGACAGGCGACAATGAGCAGTTCTTC; CDR3 protein: CASSLRTGDNEQFF
V gene: TRBV6-5; CDR3 length: 14; D gene: TRBD1; J gene: TRBJ1-2; clone size: -; CDR3 DNA: TGTGCCAGCAGAGCCACAGGGGTGAACTATGGCTACACCTTC; CDR3 protein: CASRATGVNYGYTF
V gene: TRBV28; CDR3 length: 14; D gene: TRBD1; J gene: TRBJ1-2; clone size: -; CDR3 DNA: TGTGCCAGCAGGGTAACCGGGACAGGGAATGGCTACACCTTC; CDR3 protein: CASRVTGTGNGYTF
V gene: TRBV5-1; CDR3 length: 15; D gene: TRBD1; J gene: TRBJ1-4; clone size: -; CDR3 DNA: TGCGCCAGCAGCTTGGTGCAGGGGGTAAATGAAAAACTGTTTTTT; CDR3 protein: CASSLVQGVNEKLFF
V gene: TRBV29-1; CDR3 length: 13; D gene: TRBD2; J gene: TRBJ2-7; clone size: -; CDR3 DNA: TGCAGCGTAGGGCTAGCGGGGGCTTACGAGCAGTACTTC; CDR3 protein: CSVGLAGAYEQYF
V gene: TRBV30; CDR3 length: 16; D gene: TRBD1; J gene: TRBJ1-1; clone size: -; CDR3 DNA: TGTGCCTGGAGTGTGGGACAGGGGGCGCCGGTCACTGAAGCTTTCTTT; CDR3 protein: CAWSVGQGAPVTEAFF
V gene: TRBV30; CDR3 length: 14; D gene: -; J gene: TRBJ1-5; clone size: -; CDR3 DNA: TGTGCCTGGACGCGGGTAGGGAGCAATCAGCCCCAGCATTTT; CDR3 protein: CAWTRVGSNQPQHF
V gene: TRBV5-1; CDR3 length: 13; D gene: TRBD1; J gene: TRBJ1-2; clone size: -; CDR3 DNA: TGCGCCAGCAGCTACGGACAGGGGGGAGGCTACACCTTC; CDR3 protein: CASSYGQGGGYTF
V gene: TRBV7-6; CDR3 length: 13; D gene: -; J gene: TRBJ2-2; clone size: -; CDR3 DNA: TGTGCCAGCAGCTACTCGAACACCGGGGAGCTGTTTTTT; CDR3 protein: CASSYSNTGELFF
V gene: TRBV6-2/TRBV6-3; CDR3 length: 13; D gene: TRBD1; J gene: TRBJ1-1; clone size: -; CDR3 DNA: TGTGCCAGCAGTGACGGACAGGGCAGGGAAGCTTTCTTT; CDR3 protein: CASSDGQGREAFF
V gene: TRBV28; CDR3 length: 14; D gene: -; J gene: TRBJ2-7; clone size: -; CDR3 DNA: TGTGCCAGCAGTCCCCAAGGCGGGCGATTCGAGCAGTACTTC; CDR3 protein: CASSPQGGRFEQYF
V gene: TRBV4-1; CDR3 length: 15; D gene: -; J gene: TRBJ1-6; clone size: -; CDR3 DNA: TGCGCCAGCAGGGGTTCAGGGTTGGGAGGTTCACCCCTCCACTTT; CDR3 protein: CASRGSGLGGSPLHF
V gene: TRBV5-5; CDR3 length: 14; D gene: TRBD1; J gene: TRBJ1-4; clone size: -; CDR3 DNA: TGTGCCAGCAGCTTGGGGACAGGGAATGAAAAACTGTTTTTT; CDR3 protein: CASSLGTGNEKLFF
V gene: TRBV24-1; CDR3 length: 14; D gene: -; J gene: TRBJ1-2; clone size: -; CDR3 DNA: TGTGCCACCAGTGATATAGGGGGAAGCTATGGCTACACCTTC; CDR3 protein: CATSDIGGSYGYTF
V gene: TRBV13; CDR3 length: 14; D gene: TRBD1; J gene: TRBJ2-7; clone size: few; CDR3 DNA: TGTGCCAGCAGCAGACCGGGACAGGGGGACGAGCAGTACTTC; CDR3 protein: CASSRPGQGDEQYF
V gene: TRBV5-1; CDR3 length: 16; D gene: TRBD1; J gene: TRBJ2-2; clone size: -; CDR3 DNA: TGCGCCAGCAGCTTGGCCGGGGACAGTCGTGCCGGGGAGCTGTTTTTT; CDR3 protein: CASSLAGDSRAGELFF
V gene: TRBV28; CDR3 length: 11; D gene: -; J gene: TRBJ1-5; clone size: -; CDR3 DNA: TGTGCCAGCACCCAAAACGGGCCCCAGCATTTT; CDR3 protein: CASTQNGPQHF
V gene: TRBV3-1/TRBV3-2; CDR3 length: 17; D gene: -; J gene: TRBJ2-3; clone size: -; CDR3 DNA: TGTGCCAGCAGCCAAGATAAGGCGGGTGACTTCACAGATACGCAGTATTTT; CDR3 protein: CASSQDKAGDFTDTQYF
V gene: TRBV7-9; CDR3 length: 13; D gene: -; J gene: TRBJ1-2; clone size: few; CDR3 DNA: TGTGCCAGCAGCTTGGTTTCCCGAGGTGGCTACACCTTC; CDR3 protein: CASSLVSRGGYTF
V gene: TRBV4-1; CDR3 length: 16; D gene: -; J gene: TRBJ1-5; clone size: -; CDR3 DNA: TGCGCCAGCAGCCAAAAGCCCCCAGGGGGCAATCAGCCCCAGCATTTT; CDR3 protein: CASSQKPPGGNQPQHF